Below, 9 T cell receptor beta chains from the same sample are listed, as sequenced in a study of T cells in localized non-small cell lung cancer. Generated by immunoSEQ multiplex PCR, the TCRdb table keeps only in-frame clones and is missing some. Here the sample spans around 4,400 clones, less than 40% being singletons. The sequencing used lung tumor tissue, collected before any cancer treatment. These receptor sequences come from a male donor aged 60 or over with stage I lung adenocarcinoma.

This clone was picked up a small number of times. V usage is TRBV11-3 and J usage is TRBJ1-4; no definite D call. Germline CDR1 and CDR2: SGHNT and YENEEA. V was shortened by 1 base and J by 2 bases, with 14 bases between the two germline ends. CDR3 length: 17 residues. CDR3 sequence reads: CASSLGGSAGTNEKLFF. DNA of the CDR3: TGTGCCAGCAGCTTAGGAGGGTCGGCCGGCACTAATGAAAAACTGTTTTTT.

J is TRBJ2-1 and V is TRBV5-1; 9 bases are a match to TRBD2. This CDR3 is built from 15 residues. Germline CDR1 SGHRS, CDR2 YFSETQ. Trimming took 8 bases from V and 7 from J; bases not matched to a gene: 13. The CDR3 region is CASSLGTSNWNEQFF. The DNA of the CDR3 is TGCGCCAGTTCCTTAGGGACTAGCAATTGGAATGAGCAGTTCTTC.

This clone was observed a few times. The gene calls are TRBV9 and TRBJ1-1, with D perhaps TRBD1 (5 bases). Trimming took off 6 bases at V and 4 bases at J, with 13 bases between the two ends. CDR3 size: 13 residues. Germline loops: CDR1 SGDLS, CDR2 YYNGEE. CDR3 region: CASKEGSGTEAFF. For the CDR3, the DNA is TGTGCCAGCAAAGAGGGGAGCGGCACTGAAGCTTTCTTT.

This clone was counted only a few times. The V and J genes are TRBV6-8 and TRBJ1-5; 7 bases map to TRBD1. There are 14 residues in the CDR3. V shed 6 bases and J 3 bases; nucleotides not matched to a gene: 5. CDR1 and CDR2 from the germline V gene are MNHGY and SAAAGT. The CDR3 protein is CASRGDRNNQPQHF. The CDR3 DNA reads as TGTGCCAGCAGGGGGGACAGAAACAATCAGCCCCAGCATTTT.

V is TRBV19 and J is TRBJ1-6; D gene uncertain. CDR1 LNHDA and CDR2 SQIVND come from the germline V gene (reference sequence). The CDR3 spans 14 residues. The V end lost 10 bases, the J end lost 5 bases, and 15 bases lay between the germline ends. CDR3 in DNA: TGTGCCACCCAGTTTCGGGTAAATAATTCACCCCTCCACTTT. Translation: CATQFRVNNSPLHF.

By sample fraction, this clone is medium-sized. This chain connects TRBV9 to TRBJ1-2; 7 bases match TRBD1. Trimming removed 4 bases from V and 4 bases from J; junction bases left unmatched: 4. The CDR3 is 13 amino acids. Germline-derived CDR1 and CDR2 are SGDLS and YYNGEE. CDR3 sequence: CASSSGGSYGYTF. DNA for the CDR3: TGTGCCAGCAGCTCAGGGGGTAGCTATGGCTACACCTTC.

Within the sample, this clone is medium-sized (0.01 to 0.1%). The chain couples TRBV6-8 to TRBJ1-6, with D unresolved. Germline V CDR1 and CDR2: MNHGY, SAAAGT. This CDR3 contains 16 residues. V lost 4 bases, J lost 7 bases, and 17 bases lay in between. CDR3: CASSSRGAGWNSPLHF. The DNA for the CDR3 is TGTGCCAGCAGTTCCCGGGGTGCCGGATGGAATTCACCCCTCCACTTT.

This clone was observed a handful of times. V gene TRBV11-3 combines with J gene TRBJ1-1, with D unclear. The CDR3 runs to 14 residues. V lost 3 bases and J 0 bases, leaving 8 bases between the germline ends. From germline, CDR1 is SGHNT and CDR2 YENEEA. CDR3 in amino acids: CASSLQLMNTEAFF. In DNA form, the CDR3 reads TGTGCCAGCAGCTTGCAGCTCATGAACACTGAAGCTTTCTTT.

This clone is classed as medium-sized. The chain is built from TRBV7-6 and TRBJ1-1; D is unresolved. The V gene's germline CDR1 is SGHVS and CDR2 FNYEAQ. The CDR3 covers 15 residues. V was cut by 2 bases and J by 3 bases, with 13 bases left in between. The CDR3 sequence: CASSLTGTQYTEAFF. The CDR3 DNA sequence: TGTGCCAGCAGCTTAACGGGTACCCAATACACTGAAGCTTTCTTT.